Listed below are T cell receptor beta chains from one sample, sequenced in a study of T cells in narcolepsy. Libraries were prepared by immunoSEQ multiplex PCR; TCRdb keeps only in-frame clonotypes and omits some of them. The sample shows 20,000 to 25,000 clones, 84% of them seen only once. The material sequenced was CD45RA- memory CD4+ T cells from PBMCs. These receptors all come from a human donor with narcolepsy. The CDR3 runs from the conserved cysteine through the conserved F or W. A D gene is named only where the DNA matches it firmly. Expanded clones get a size class; other rows say once, few or many, or leave the size out.

j_gene,d_gene,abundance,v_gene,len,CDR3aa,CDR3nt
TRBJ2-1,-,-,TRBV11-2,13,CASTLWGGNEQFF,TGTGCCAGCACCCTGTGGGGCGGCAATGAGCAGTTCTTC
TRBJ2-1,TRBD2,-,TRBV11-2,15,CASSTIAGIYNEQFF,TGTGCCAGCAGCACCATAGCGGGTATTTACAATGAGCAGTTCTTC
TRBJ2-1,-,-,TRBV4-3,12,CASSHFVGEQFF,TGCGCCAGCAGCCATTTTGTCGGTGAGCAGTTCTTC
TRBJ2-7,-,once,TRBV29-1,11,CSVGEQGTRYF,TGCAGCGTTGGGGAGCAGGGTACTCGGTACTTC
TRBJ2-2,-,-,TRBV10-2,15,CASSPGTSNTGELFF,TGCGCCAGCAGTCCCGGGACGTCGAACACCGGGGAGCTGTTTTTT
TRBJ2-1,-,-,TRBV20-1,11,CSTKGRNEQFF,TGCAGTACCAAAGGGCGGAATGAGCAGTTCTTC
TRBJ2-7,-,few,TRBV27,13,CASSPVTDYEQYF,TGTGCCAGCAGCCCTGTGACAGACTACGAGCAGTACTTC
TRBJ2-3,-,once,TRBV19,11,CASWHGDTQYF,TGTGCCAGCTGGCATGGGGATACGCAGTATTTT
TRBJ1-1,-,-,TRBV5-4,13,CASSLERDTEAFF,TGTGCCAGCAGCTTGGAACGAGACACTGAAGCTTTCTTT
TRBJ2-1,-,-,TRBV15,15,CATSRDFGGFNEQFF,TGTGCCACCAGCAGAGATTTTGGAGGGTTCAATGAGCAGTTCTTC